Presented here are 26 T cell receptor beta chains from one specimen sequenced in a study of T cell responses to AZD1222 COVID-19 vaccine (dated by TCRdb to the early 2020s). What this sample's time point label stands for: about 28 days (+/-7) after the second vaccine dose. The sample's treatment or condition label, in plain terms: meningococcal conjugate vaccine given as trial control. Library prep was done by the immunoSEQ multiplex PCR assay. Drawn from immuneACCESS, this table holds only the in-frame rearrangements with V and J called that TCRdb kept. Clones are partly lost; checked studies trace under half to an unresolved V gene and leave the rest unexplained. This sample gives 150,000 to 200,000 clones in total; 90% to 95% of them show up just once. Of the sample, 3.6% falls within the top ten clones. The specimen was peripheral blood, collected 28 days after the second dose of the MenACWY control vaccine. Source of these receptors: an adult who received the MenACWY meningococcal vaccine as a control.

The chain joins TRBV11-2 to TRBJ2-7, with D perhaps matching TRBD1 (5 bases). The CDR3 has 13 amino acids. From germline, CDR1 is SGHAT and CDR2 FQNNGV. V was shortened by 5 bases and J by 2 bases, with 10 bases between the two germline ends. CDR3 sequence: CASSPGQTYEQYF. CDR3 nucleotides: TGTGCCAGCAGCCCTGGACAAACCTACGAGCAGTACTTC.

The CDR3 nucleotides are TGTGCCAGCGGGGTCCCCCTCCACTTT. Translating gives CASGVPLHF. This rearrangement joins TRBV28 to TRBJ1-6; D unclear. This CDR3 has 9 residues. Per germline, CDR1 MDHEN and CDR2 SYDVKM. Trimming left V 8 bases short and J 13 bases short, with 6 bases between.

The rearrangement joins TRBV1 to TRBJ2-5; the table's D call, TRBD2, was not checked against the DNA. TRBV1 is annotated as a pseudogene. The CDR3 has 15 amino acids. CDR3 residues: CTSSQGGLRRETQYF. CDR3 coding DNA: TGCACCAGCAGCCAAGGCGGCCTTCGTCGAGAGACCCAGTACTTC.

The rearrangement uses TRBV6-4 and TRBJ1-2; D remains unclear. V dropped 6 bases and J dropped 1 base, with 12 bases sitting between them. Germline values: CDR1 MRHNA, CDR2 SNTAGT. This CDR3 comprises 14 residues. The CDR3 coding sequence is TGTGCCAGCAGCCCCGGGTCTAATAACTATGGCTACACCTTC. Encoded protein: CASSPGSNNYGYTF.

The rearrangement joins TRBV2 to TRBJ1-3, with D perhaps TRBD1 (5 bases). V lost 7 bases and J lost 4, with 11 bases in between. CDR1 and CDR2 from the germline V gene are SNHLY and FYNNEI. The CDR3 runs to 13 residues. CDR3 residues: CASNRDAGNTIYF. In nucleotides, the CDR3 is TGTGCCAGCAATAGGGACGCCGGAAACACCATATATTTT.

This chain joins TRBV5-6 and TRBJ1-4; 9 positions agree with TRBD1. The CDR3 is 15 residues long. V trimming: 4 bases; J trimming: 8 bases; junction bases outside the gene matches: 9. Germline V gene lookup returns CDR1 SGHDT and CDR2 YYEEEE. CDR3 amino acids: CASSPRTGEGEKLFF. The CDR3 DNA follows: TGTGCCAGCAGCCCCCGGACAGGGGAAGGCGAAAAACTGTTTTTT.

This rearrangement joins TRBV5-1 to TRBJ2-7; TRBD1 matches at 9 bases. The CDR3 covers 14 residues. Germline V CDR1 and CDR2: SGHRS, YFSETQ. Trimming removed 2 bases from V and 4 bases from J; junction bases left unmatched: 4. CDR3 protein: CASSFPGQGYEQYF. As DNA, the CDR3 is TGCGCCAGCAGCTTTCCGGGACAGGGTTACGAGCAGTACTTC.

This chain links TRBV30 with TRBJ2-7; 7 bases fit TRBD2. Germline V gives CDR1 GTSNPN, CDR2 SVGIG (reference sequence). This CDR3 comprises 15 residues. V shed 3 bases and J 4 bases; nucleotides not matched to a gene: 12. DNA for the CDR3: TGTGCCTGGAGCGAACTGTTGGGGGGGTCGTACGAGCAGTACTTC. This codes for CAWSELLGGSYEQYF.

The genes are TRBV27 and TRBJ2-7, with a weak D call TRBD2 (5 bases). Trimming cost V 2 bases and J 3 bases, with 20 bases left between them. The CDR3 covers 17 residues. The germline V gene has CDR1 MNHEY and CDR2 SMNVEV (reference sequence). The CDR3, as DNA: TGTGCCAGCAGTTTAATTGGCGGAGCGGAATTCGGCTACGAGCAGTACTTC. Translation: CASSLIGGAEFGYEQYF.

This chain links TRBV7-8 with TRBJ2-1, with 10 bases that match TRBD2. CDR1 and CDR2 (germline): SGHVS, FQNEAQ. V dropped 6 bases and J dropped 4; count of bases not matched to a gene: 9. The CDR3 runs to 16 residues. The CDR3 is CASSPRVAGGYNEQFF. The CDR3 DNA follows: TGTGCCAGCAGTCCAAGGGTAGCGGGAGGTTACAATGAGCAGTTCTTC.

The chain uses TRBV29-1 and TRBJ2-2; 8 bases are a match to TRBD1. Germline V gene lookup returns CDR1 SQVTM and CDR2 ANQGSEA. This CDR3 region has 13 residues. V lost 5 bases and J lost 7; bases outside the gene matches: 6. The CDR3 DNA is TGCAGCGTTTGTACAACAGGGGGCGGGGAGCTGTTTTTT. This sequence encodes CSVCTTGGGELFF.

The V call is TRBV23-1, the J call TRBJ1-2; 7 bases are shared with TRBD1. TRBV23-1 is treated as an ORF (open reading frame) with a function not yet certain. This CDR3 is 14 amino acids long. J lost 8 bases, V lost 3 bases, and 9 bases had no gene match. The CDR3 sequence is CASSHPDRVGGYTF. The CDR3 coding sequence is TGCGCCAGCAGTCACCCCGACAGGGTAGGCGGCTACACCTTC.

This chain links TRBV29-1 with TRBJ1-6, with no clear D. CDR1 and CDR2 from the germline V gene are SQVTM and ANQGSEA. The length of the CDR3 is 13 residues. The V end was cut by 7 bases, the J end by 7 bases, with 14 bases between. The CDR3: CSGGESRNSPLHF. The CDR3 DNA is TGCAGCGGCGGGGAATCCAGGAATTCACCCCTCCACTTT.

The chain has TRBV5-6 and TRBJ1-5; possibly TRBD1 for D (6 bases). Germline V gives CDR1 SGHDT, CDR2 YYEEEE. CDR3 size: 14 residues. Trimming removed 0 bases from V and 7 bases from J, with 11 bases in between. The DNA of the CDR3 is TGTGCCAGCAGCTTGGTCAGGGGTGGACAGCCCCAGCATTTT. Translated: CASSLVRGGQPQHF.

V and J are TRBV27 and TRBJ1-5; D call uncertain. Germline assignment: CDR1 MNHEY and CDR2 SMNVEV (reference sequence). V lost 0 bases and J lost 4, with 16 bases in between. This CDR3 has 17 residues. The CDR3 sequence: CASSLSFSGSGNQPQHF. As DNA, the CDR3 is TGTGCCAGCAGTTTATCCTTTTCGGGAAGTGGGAATCAGCCCCAGCATTTT.

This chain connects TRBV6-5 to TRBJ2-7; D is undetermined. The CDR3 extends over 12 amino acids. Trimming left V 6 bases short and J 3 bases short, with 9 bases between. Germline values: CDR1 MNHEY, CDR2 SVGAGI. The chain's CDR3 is CASRPTYYEQYF. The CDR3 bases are TGTGCCAGCAGGCCGACTTACTACGAGCAGTACTTC.

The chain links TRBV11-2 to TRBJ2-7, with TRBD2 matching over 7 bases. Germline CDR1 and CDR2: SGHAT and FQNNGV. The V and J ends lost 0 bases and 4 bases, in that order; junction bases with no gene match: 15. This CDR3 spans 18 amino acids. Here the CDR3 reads CASSLEFLGLAATYEQYF. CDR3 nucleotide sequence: TGTGCCAGCAGCTTAGAATTTCTGGGGCTAGCGGCGACATACGAGCAGTACTTC.

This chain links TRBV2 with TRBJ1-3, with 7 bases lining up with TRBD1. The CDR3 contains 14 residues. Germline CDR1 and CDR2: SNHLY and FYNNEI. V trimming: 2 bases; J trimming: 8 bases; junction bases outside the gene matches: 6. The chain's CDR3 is CASSEIGGGYTIYF. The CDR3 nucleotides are TGTGCCAGCAGTGAAATTGGAGGGGGCTACACCATATATTTT.

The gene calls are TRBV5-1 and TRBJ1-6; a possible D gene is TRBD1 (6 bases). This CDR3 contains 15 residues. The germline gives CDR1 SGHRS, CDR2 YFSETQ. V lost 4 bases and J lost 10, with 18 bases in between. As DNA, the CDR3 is TGCGCCAGCAGCCCCTGGAGCTCAGGGGACTCACCCCTCCACTTT. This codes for CASSPWSSGDSPLHF. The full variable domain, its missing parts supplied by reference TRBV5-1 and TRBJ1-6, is KAGVTQTPRYLIKTRGQQVTLSCSPISGHRSVSWYQQTPGQGLQFLFEYFSETQRNKGNFPGRFSGRQFSNSRSEMNVSTLELGDSALYLCASSPWSSGDSPLHFGNGTRLTVT.

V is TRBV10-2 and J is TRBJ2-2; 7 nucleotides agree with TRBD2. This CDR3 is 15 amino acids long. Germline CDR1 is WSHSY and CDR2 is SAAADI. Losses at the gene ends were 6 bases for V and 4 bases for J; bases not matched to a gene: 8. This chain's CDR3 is CASSGVGGATGELFF. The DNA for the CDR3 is TGCGCCAGCAGCGGCGTGGGAGGGGCCACCGGGGAGCTGTTTTTT.

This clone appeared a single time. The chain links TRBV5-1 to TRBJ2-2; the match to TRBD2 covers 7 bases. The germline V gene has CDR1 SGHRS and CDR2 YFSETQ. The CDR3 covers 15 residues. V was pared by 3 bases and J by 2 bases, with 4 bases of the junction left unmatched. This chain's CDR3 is CASSYRDYNTGELFF. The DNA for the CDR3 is TGCGCCAGCAGCTACCGGGACTACAACACCGGGGAGCTGTTTTTT.

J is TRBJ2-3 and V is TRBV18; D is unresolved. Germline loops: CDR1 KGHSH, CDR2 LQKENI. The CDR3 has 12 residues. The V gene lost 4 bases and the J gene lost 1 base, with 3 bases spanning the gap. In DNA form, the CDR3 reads TGTGCCAGCTCACTCCGCACAGATACGCAGTATTTT. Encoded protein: CASSLRTDTQYF.

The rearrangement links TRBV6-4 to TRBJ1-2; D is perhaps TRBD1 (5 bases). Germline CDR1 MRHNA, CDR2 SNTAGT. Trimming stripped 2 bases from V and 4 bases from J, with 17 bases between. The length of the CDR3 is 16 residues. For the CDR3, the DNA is TGTGCCAGCAGTGACACCCGGGCGGCGGGGGGCTATGGCTACACCTTC. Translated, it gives CASSDTRAAGGYGYTF.

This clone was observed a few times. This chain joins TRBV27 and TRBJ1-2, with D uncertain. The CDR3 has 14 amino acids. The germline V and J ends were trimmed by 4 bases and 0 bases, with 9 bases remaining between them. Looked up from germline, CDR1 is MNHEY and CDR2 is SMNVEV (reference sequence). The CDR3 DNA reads TGTGCCAGCAGTTGGACGGGGACTAACTATGGCTACACCTTC. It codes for CASSWTGTNYGYTF.

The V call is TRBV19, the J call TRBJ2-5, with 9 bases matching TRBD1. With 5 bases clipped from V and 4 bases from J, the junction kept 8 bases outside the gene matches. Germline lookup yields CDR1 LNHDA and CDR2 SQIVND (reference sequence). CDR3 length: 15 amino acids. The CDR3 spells CASSSGTGRRETQYF. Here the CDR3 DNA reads TGTGCCAGTAGTTCCGGGACAGGGAGGAGAGAGACCCAGTACTTC.

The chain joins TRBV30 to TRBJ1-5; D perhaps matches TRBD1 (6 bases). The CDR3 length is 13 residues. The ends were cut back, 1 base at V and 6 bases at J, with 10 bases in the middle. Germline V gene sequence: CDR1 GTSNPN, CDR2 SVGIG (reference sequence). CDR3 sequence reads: CAWSGQARQPQHF. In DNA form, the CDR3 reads TGTGCCTGGAGTGGACAGGCTCGTCAGCCCCAGCATTTT.